The source of this TCR beta chain is a study of shared clonotypes between healthy human individuals. Notes on this clone: Other nucleotide sequences from this sample produce the same CDR3.

The CDR3 is 13 amino acids. J lost 1 base, V lost 3 bases, and 2 bases had no gene match. Germline V lookup: CDR1 GTSNPN, CDR2 SVGIG (reference sequence). Assay: immunoSEQ multiplex PCR; the TCRdb copy retains only in-frame clones and omits some. Of millions of clones listed, roughly 95% are singletons. The chain has TRBV30 and TRBJ1-2, with 7 bases aligning to TRBD1. The clonotype was recovered from a man aged 18 to 35 in good health. Material: naive CD4+ T cells sorted from blood. The subset denotes: CD45RA+ positively selected. Here the CDR3 reads CAWSTGVNYGYTF. In DNA form, the CDR3 reads TGTGCCTGGAGCACAGGGGTTAACTATGGCTACACCTTC. The variable domain in full, with the rest retrieved from reference TRBV30 and TRBJ1-2, is SQTIHQWPATLVQPVGSPLSLECTVEGTSNPNLYWYRQAAGRGLQLLFYSVGIGQISSEVPQNLSASRPQDRQFILSSKKLLLSDSGFYLCAWSTGVNYGYTFGSGTRLTVV.